Below are 8 T cell receptor beta chains sequenced from a single sample in a study of blood T cell repertoires in COVID-19. The data were produced by immunoSEQ multiplex PCR, yet TCRdb's version contains in-frame clones alone and is incomplete. The sample yields more than 300,000 clones, 85% to 90% seen once. The source material was peripheral blood. Receptor source: a woman between 70 and 85 years old with COVID-19, enrolled during active disease.

This clone was recorded only once. The rearrangement links TRBV30 to TRBJ2-5, with D possibly matching TRBD2 (5 bases). The CDR3 runs to 14 residues. CDR1 and CDR2 from the germline V gene are GTSNPN and SVGIG (reference sequence). With 1 base removed from V and 4 bases from J, the gap between germline ends came to 13 bases. The CDR3 loop is CAWSAGYMRETQYF. CDR3 in DNA: TGTGCCTGGAGTGCGGGATACATGCGAGAGACCCAGTACTTC.

The chain combines TRBV14 with TRBJ1-1; 8 bases map to TRBD1. The CDR3 has 14 amino acids. The germline V gene encodes CDR1 SGHDN and CDR2 FVKESK. The trim removed 1 base at V and 7 bases at J, leaving 5 bases unmatched. This CDR3 reads CASSQGTGTLEAFF. DNA for the CDR3: TGTGCCAGCAGCCAAGGGACAGGGACCCTTGAAGCTTTCTTT.

The chain combines TRBV5-1 with TRBJ2-1, with no clear D. V was trimmed by 0 bases and J by 0 bases, leaving 7 bases between them. CDR1 and CDR2 (germline): SGHRS, YFSETQ. This CDR3 comprises 15 residues. For the CDR3, the DNA is TGCGCCAGCAGCTTGGGGGCAATCTCCTACAATGAGCAGTTCTTC. Protein sequence: CASSLGAISYNEQFF.

The chain links TRBV5-1 to TRBJ1-3, with D perhaps TRBD1 (5 bases). The CDR3 covers 15 residues. Germline CDR1 reads SGHRS; CDR2 reads YFSETQ. V was clipped by 4 bases and J by 0 bases, with 11 bases between them. CDR3 DNA: TGCGCCAGCAGCGAGTGGGGGGACTCTGGAAACACCATATATTTT. It codes for CASSEWGDSGNTIYF. The full variable domain, with the rest looked up from reference TRBV5-1 and TRBJ1-3, is KAGVTQTPRYLIKTRGQQVTLSCSPISGHRSVSWYQQTPGQGLQFLFEYFSETQRNKGNFPGRFSGRQFSNSRSEMNVSTLELGDSALYLCASSEWGDSGNTIYFGEGSWLTVV.

CDR3 protein: CASSPMGQGNGYTF. As DNA, the CDR3 is TGTGCCAGCAGTCCCATGGGACAGGGTAATGGCTACACCTTC. This chain connects TRBV27 to TRBJ1-2; the match to TRBD1 covers 9 bases. The V and J ends lost 5 bases and 6 bases, in that order; junction bases with no gene match: 7. Germline lookup yields CDR1 MNHEY and CDR2 SMNVEV (reference sequence). The CDR3 sequence is 14 residues long.

The J gene is TRBJ2-7, the V gene TRBV12-3 or TRBV12-4; 8 nucleotides line up with TRBD1. CDR3 size: 12 residues. After removal of 8 bases from V and 5 bases from J, the junction contained 5 bases not matched to a gene. Here the CDR3 reads CASVQGANEQYF. DNA for the CDR3: TGTGCCAGCGTTCAGGGGGCCAACGAGCAGTACTTC.

The genes are TRBV10-2 and TRBJ1-1, with D perhaps matching TRBD1 (5 bases). The length of the CDR3 is 12 residues. Germline CDR1 is WSHSY and CDR2 is SAAADI. V lost 6 bases to trimming and J lost 1 base, with 6 bases between them. The CDR3: CASRTGNTEAFF. The DNA of the CDR3 is TGCGCCAGCAGAACAGGGAACACTGAAGCTTTCTTT.

The V and J genes are TRBV30 and TRBJ2-7, with D perhaps TRBD1 (6 bases). V lost 1 base and J lost 0, with 10 bases in between. Germline V gene data show CDR1 as GTSNPN and CDR2 as SVGIG (reference sequence). This CDR3 has 14 amino acids. CDR3 sequence reads: CAWSGGQVSYEQYF. CDR3 coding DNA: TGTGCCTGGAGTGGGGGGCAGGTCTCCTACGAGCAGTACTTC.